The next 31 T cell receptor beta chains were all read from a single sample in a study of cytomegalovirus exposure and HLA in healthy donors. A multiplex PCR was run with 60 Vbeta primers and 13 Jbeta primers. Sequencing used immunoSEQ multiplex PCR; TCRdb keeps in-frame clones, though not all of them. The data contain over 100,000 clones, about 60% of them singletons. Source material: PBMCs. These receptors all come from a human donor in good health.

This chain joins TRBV28 and TRBJ2-2, with 7 bases fitting TRBD2. The CDR3 runs 15 residues. V shed 3 bases and J 4 bases; nucleotides not matched to a gene: 5. Germline V gene data show CDR1 as MDHEN and CDR2 as SYDVKM. The CDR3 nucleotides read TGTGCCAGCAGTTTCGTGGGAGGGCGCACCGGGGAGCTGTTTTTT. Its protein is CASSFVGGRTGELFF.

A single count supports this clone. The V call is TRBV6-1, the J call TRBJ2-7, with D perhaps matching TRBD1 (6 bases). The CDR3 length is 13 residues. Per the germline V gene, CDR1 is MNHNS and CDR2 is SASEGT. The V gene lost 7 bases and the J gene lost 3 bases, with 13 bases spanning the gap. The CDR3 protein is CASNYRVGYEQYF. The CDR3 DNA reads as TGTGCCAGCAACTACAGGGTAGGCTACGAGCAGTACTTC.

The chain uses TRBV27 and TRBJ1-6; a weak D match, TRBD1 (5 bases). CDR3 length: 15 amino acids. Trimming shortened V by 2 bases and J by 7 bases, and 12 bases separated the two germline ends. The germline V gene has CDR1 MNHEY and CDR2 SMNVEV (reference sequence). CDR3 nucleotides: TGTGCCAGCAGTTTAGGGGCAGGGCTGAATTCACCCCTCCACTTT. This encodes CASSLGAGLNSPLHF.

V is TRBV4-1 and J is TRBJ2-7; TRBD2 matches 7 bases. The V gene end was trimmed by 0 bases and the J gene end by 4 bases; junction bases not matched to a gene: 6. CDR3 length: 15 amino acids. Germline-derived CDR1 and CDR2 are MGHRA and YSYEKL. The CDR3 bases are TGCGCCAGCAGCCAAGATTGGCGGGAGTCTTACGAGCAGTACTTC. This encodes CASSQDWRESYEQYF.

This clone was counted once. V and J are TRBV18 and TRBJ2-1; 10 bases match TRBD2. J lost 3 bases, V lost 8 bases, and 10 bases had no gene match. The germline V gene encodes CDR1 KGHSH and CDR2 LQKENI. The CDR3 is 16 amino acids. CDR3 coding DNA: TGTGCCAGCCGTAAAAGCGGGAGGGACTACTACAATGAGCAGTTCTTC. This codes for CASRKSGRDYYNEQFF.

This chain uses TRBV28 with TRBJ2-1, with TRBD1 as a possible D gene (6 bases). Deletions cut 3 bases from V and 8 bases from J, with 23 bases between. Per germline, CDR1 MDHEN and CDR2 SYDVKM. The CDR3 runs 17 residues. The CDR3 loop is CASSFRRGRGPFDEQFF. The CDR3 DNA sequence: TGTGCCAGCAGTTTCAGACGCGGCAGGGGACCGTTTGATGAGCAGTTCTTC.

Turning to this clone: The junction departs from the called germline gene at one end, perhaps through a read error. The rearrangement links TRBV7-9 to TRBJ1-5, with 7 bases fitting TRBD1. Per the germline V gene, CDR1 is SEHNR and CDR2 is FQNEAQ (reference sequence). The CDR3 loop spans 14 amino acids. DNA for the CDR3: TGTTCCAGCAGCTTAGATGGGACAGTTCAGCCCCAGCATTTT. It is translated as CSSSLDGTVQPQHF. The variable domain in full, completed from reference TRBV7-9 and TRBJ1-5, reads DTGVSQNPRHKITKRGQNVTFRCDPISEHNRLYWYRQTLGQGPEFLTYFQNEAQLEKSRLLSDRFSAERPKGSFSTLEIQRTEQGDSAMYLCSSSLDGTVQPQHFGDGTRLSIL.

A note on this clone: Other DNA sequences in this specimen translate into the identical CDR3. The chain uses TRBV19 and TRBJ1-1, with D unresolved. The germline CDR1 and CDR2 sequences are LNHDA and SQIVND (reference sequence). V was trimmed by 2 bases and J by 1 base, leaving 5 bases between them. The CDR3 is 13 amino acids. DNA of the CDR3: TGTGCCAGTAGTATACCGGGGAACACTGAAGCTTTCTTT. This translates into CASSIPGNTEAFF.

About this clone itself: At one end, the junction sequence differs from germline, possibly due to a read error. V gene TRBV18 combines with J gene TRBJ2-5, with 9 positions matching TRBD1. The germline V gene encodes CDR1 KGHSH and CDR2 LQKENI. The CDR3 is made up of 14 amino acids. CDR3 sequence: CASSPTGGSKTRYF. In DNA form, the CDR3 reads TGTGCCAGCTCACCGACAGGGGGATCTAAGACCCGGTACTTC.

This chain links TRBV19 with TRBJ1-5; D gene uncertain. The CDR3 spans 14 residues. The germline V gene has CDR1 LNHDA and CDR2 SQIVND (reference sequence). Trimming removed 7 bases from V and 7 bases from J, with 17 bases in between. The chain's CDR3 is CASTDRQVLQPQHF. CDR3 DNA: TGTGCCAGTACTGACCGCCAGGTCTTGCAGCCCCAGCATTTT.

The chain couples TRBV29-1 to TRBJ2-5; 9 positions agree with TRBD2. Germline V gene data show CDR1 as SQVTM and CDR2 as ANQGSEA. The CDR3 consists of 15 residues. With 4 bases clipped from V and 2 bases from J, the junction kept 8 bases outside the gene matches. CDR3 bases: TGCAGCGTTGTGCCGACTAGCGGATATCAAGAGACCCAGTACTTC. Its translation is CSVVPTSGYQETQYF.

The rearrangement joins TRBV30 to TRBJ2-2, with D tentatively TRBD2 (6 bases). CDR1 and CDR2 from the germline V gene are GTSNPN and SVGIG (reference sequence). Between the trimmed V and J ends, which lost 2 bases and 4 bases, there was a span of 14 bases. CDR3 length equals 15 residues. CDR3 loop: CAWSIGTGVTGELFF. The CDR3, as DNA: TGTGCCTGGAGTATCGGGACTGGGGTCACCGGGGAGCTGTTTTTT.

The chain carries TRBV28 and TRBJ1-4, with TRBD1 as a possible D gene (5 bases). In germline, CDR1 is MDHEN, CDR2 SYDVKM. The CDR3 sequence is 15 residues long. Trimming removed 1 base at V and 4 bases at J, with 10 bases between. The CDR3 protein is CASSLYGGGNEKLFF. DNA of the CDR3: TGTGCCAGCAGTTTATACGGGGGTGGTAATGAAAAACTGTTTTTT.

This clone was counted only a few times. J is TRBJ2-3 and V is TRBV29-1, with TRBD1 matching 7 bases. The CDR3 is made up of 13 amino acids. Germline CDR1 SQVTM, CDR2 ANQGSEA. With V trimmed by 7 bases and J by 3 bases, 7 bases remained unmatched. The CDR3 sequence is CSGDTGATDTQYF. CDR3 nucleotides: TGCAGCGGGGACACAGGGGCTACAGATACGCAGTATTTT.

The V and J genes are TRBV6-5 and TRBJ2-7; 9 bases map to TRBD1. The V gene's germline CDR1 is MNHEY and CDR2 SVGAGI. The CDR3 runs 12 residues. V was clipped by 5 bases and J by 12 bases; unmatched bases: 8. This CDR3 reads CASSPGQGRLYF. Here the CDR3 DNA reads TGTGCCAGCAGTCCGGGACAGGGACGTTTGTACTTC.

This chain uses TRBV6-1 with TRBJ2-1; 9 nucleotides match TRBD2. Per the germline V gene, CDR1 is MNHNS and CDR2 is SASEGT. The CDR3 contains 19 residues. The junction had 14 bases not matched to a gene; V was cut back by 3 bases and J by 2 bases. The CDR3: CASSDRRLRAGGAYNEQFF. The CDR3 coding sequence is TGTGCCAGCAGTGACCGACGGTTAAGAGCGGGAGGCGCCTACAATGAGCAGTTCTTC.

The chain has TRBV30 and TRBJ2-2; D may be TRBD1 (5 bases). Germline CDR1 GTSNPN, CDR2 SVGIG (reference sequence). The CDR3 length is 16 residues. The germline V and J ends were trimmed by 2 bases and 3 bases, with 16 bases remaining between them. The CDR3 coding sequence is TGTGCCTGGAGTCAGGGTATTGGCCTTCACACCGGGGAGCTGTTTTTT. Translated, it gives CAWSQGIGLHTGELFF.

The V gene is TRBV28, the J gene TRBJ1-1; no clear D gene. The germline V gene encodes CDR1 MDHEN and CDR2 SYDVKM. V lost 5 bases and J 1 base, leaving 17 bases between the germline ends. The CDR3 consists of 16 residues. The DNA for the CDR3 is TGTGCCAGCAGTCATCAAGGACGGGGTAAGAACACTGAAGCTTTCTTT. Protein: CASSHQGRGKNTEAFF.

This chain links TRBV10-3 with TRBJ1-1; TRBD1 aligns across 8 bases. This CDR3 contains 15 residues. V lost 6 bases, J lost 4 bases, and 10 bases stayed unmatched. Germline V gene data show CDR1 as ENHRY and CDR2 as SYGVKD. For the CDR3, the DNA is TGTGCCATCAGAGACTCCCAGGGGGCCGGCACTGAAGCTTTCTTT. Amino acids: CAIRDSQGAGTEAFF.

This clone was observed a handful of times. The chain has TRBV14 and TRBJ2-3; D gene uncertain. Germline values: CDR1 SGHDN, CDR2 FVKESK. Trimming pared 1 base from V and 6 bases from J, leaving 5 bases between. This CDR3 region has 12 residues. The CDR3 here is CASSQVSDTQYF. The CDR3 nucleotides read TGTGCCAGCAGCCAAGTCTCTGATACGCAGTATTTT.

The CDR3 region has the DNA TGTGCCAGCAGCTTACTAACTAGCGGGAGTGCAGATACGCAGTATTTT. This codes for CASSLLTSGSADTQYF. V gene TRBV7-9 combines with J gene TRBJ2-3; 11 positions match TRBD2. Germline lookup yields CDR1 SEHNR and CDR2 FQNEAQ (reference sequence). The CDR3 loop spans 16 amino acids. Trimming took 2 bases from V and 4 from J; bases not matched to a gene: 5.

The gene calls are TRBV28 and TRBJ2-7; tentative D call: TRBD2 (5 bases). With 2 bases removed from V and 3 bases from J, the gap between germline ends came to 14 bases. Germline loops: CDR1 MDHEN, CDR2 SYDVKM. The CDR3 spans 15 residues. Here the CDR3 DNA reads TGTGCCAGCAGTTTAGCTGGAGGTCCCGGCTACGAGCAGTACTTC. Amino acids: CASSLAGGPGYEQYF.

The V call is TRBV10-1, the J call TRBJ2-5; no clear D. The germline gives CDR1 WNHNN, CDR2 SYGVQD (reference sequence). V was trimmed by 3 bases and J by 2 bases, leaving 19 bases between them. The CDR3 length is 17 residues. CDR3 protein: CASSDPLVGDEQETQYF. CDR3 DNA: TGCGCCAGCAGTGACCCCTTAGTGGGCGATGAACAAGAGACCCAGTACTTC.

The V and J genes are TRBV27 and TRBJ2-5; TRBD2 aligns across 7 bases. The V gene end was trimmed by 1 base and the J gene end by 2 bases; junction bases not matched to a gene: 10. The CDR3 totals 17 residues. The germline gives CDR1 MNHEY, CDR2 SMNVEV (reference sequence). The CDR3 is CASSLWASGSLQETQYF. In nucleotides, the CDR3 is TGTGCCAGCAGTTTATGGGCTAGCGGTTCGCTACAAGAGACCCAGTACTTC.

The chain uses TRBV7-9 and TRBJ2-1, with D possibly TRBD2 on 6 matching bases. V was clipped by 2 bases and J by 5 bases, with 13 bases between them. Germline lookup yields CDR1 SEHNR and CDR2 FQNEAQ (reference sequence). The CDR3 spans 15 residues. CDR3 DNA: TGTGCCAGCAGCTTAAGTCCTAGCGATAACAATGAGCAGTTCTTC. The encoded protein is CASSLSPSDNNEQFF.

The chain employs TRBV7-2 and TRBJ2-1; 12 bases match TRBD2. Germline-derived CDR1 and CDR2 are SGHTA and FQGNSA. With 1 base clipped from V and 10 bases from J, the junction kept 5 bases outside the gene matches. The CDR3 covers 15 residues. CDR3 in amino acids: CASSLVTSGSGEQFF. CDR3 coding DNA: TGTGCCAGCAGCTTAGTGACTAGCGGGAGCGGCGAGCAGTTCTTC.

On this clone itself: The junction departs from germline at one end; a sequencing error may be responsible. The J gene is TRBJ2-3, the V gene TRBV29-1; a weak D match, TRBD1 (5 bases). From germline, CDR1 is SQVTM and CDR2 ANQGSEA. The CDR3 runs 16 residues. The CDR3 sequence is CSAEGAPGFSTDTQYF. In DNA, the CDR3 is TGCAGCGCTGAAGGGGCCCCTGGGTTTAGCACAGATACGCAGTATTTT.

In DNA, the CDR3 is TGTGCCAGTAAGGACAGGGGGACTAGCGGGAGCAGGACAGATACGCAGTATTTT. This sequence encodes CASKDRGTSGSRTDTQYF. The chain employs TRBV19 and TRBJ2-3, with 14 positions matching TRBD2. The V gene end was trimmed by 7 bases and the J gene end by 3 bases; junction bases not matched to a gene: 12. Germline CDR1 and CDR2: LNHDA and SQIVND (reference sequence). This CDR3 has 18 amino acids. Full variable domain (missing parts from reference TRBV19 and TRBJ2-3): DGGITQSPKYLFRKEGQNVTLSCEQNLNHDAMYWYRQDPGQGLRLIYYSQIVNDFQKGDIAEGYSVSREKKESFPLTVTSAQKNPTAFYLCASKDRGTSGSRTDTQYFGPGTRLTVL.

The chain recombines TRBV10-2 with TRBJ2-5, with D perhaps matching TRBD1 (6 bases). The CDR3 is 15 residues long. With 8 bases removed from V and 5 bases from J, the gap between germline ends came to 21 bases. Germline V CDR1 and CDR2: WSHSY, SAAADI. This CDR3 is CASLQGLGQGETQYF. The CDR3 bases are TGCGCCAGCCTCCAGGGGTTGGGGCAGGGGGAGACCCAGTACTTC.

The genes are TRBV28 and TRBJ1-1; D is undetermined. The CDR3 spans 13 residues. Deletions cut 2 bases from V and 0 bases from J, with 4 bases between. Germline values: CDR1 MDHEN, CDR2 SYDVKM. CDR3: CASSLGLNTEAFF. CDR3 coding DNA: TGTGCCAGCAGTTTAGGCCTGAACACTGAAGCTTTCTTT.

A single count supports this clone. V is TRBV30 and J is TRBJ2-5; maybe TRBD1 (5 bases). Per the germline V gene, CDR1 is GTSNPN and CDR2 is SVGIG (reference sequence). Trimming took 1 base from V and 1 from J, leaving 7 bases between them. The CDR3 is 13 amino acids. CDR3 sequence reads: CAWSGQGQETQYF. In DNA, the CDR3 is TGTGCCTGGAGTGGTCAGGGCCAAGAGACCCAGTACTTC.